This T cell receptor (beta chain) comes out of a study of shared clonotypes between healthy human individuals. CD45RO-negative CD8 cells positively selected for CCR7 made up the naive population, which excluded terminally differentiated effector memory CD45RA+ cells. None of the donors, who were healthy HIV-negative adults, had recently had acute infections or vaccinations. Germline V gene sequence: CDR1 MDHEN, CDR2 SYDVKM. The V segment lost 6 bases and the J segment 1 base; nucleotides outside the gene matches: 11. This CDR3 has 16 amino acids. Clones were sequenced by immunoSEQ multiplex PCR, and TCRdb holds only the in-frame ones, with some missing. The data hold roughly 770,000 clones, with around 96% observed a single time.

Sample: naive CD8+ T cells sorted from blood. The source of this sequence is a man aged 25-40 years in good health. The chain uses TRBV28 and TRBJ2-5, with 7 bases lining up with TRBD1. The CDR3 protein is CASRAGQANLQETQYF. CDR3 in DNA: TGTGCCAGCAGAGCTGGACAGGCAAACCTCCAAGAGACCCAGTACTTC. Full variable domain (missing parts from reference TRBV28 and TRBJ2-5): DVKVTQSSRYLVKRTGEKVFLECVQDMDHENMFWYRQDPGLGLRLIYFSYDVKMKEKGDIPEGYSVSREKKERFSLILESASTNQTSMYLCASRAGQANLQETQYFGPGTRLLVL.